This T cell receptor beta chain comes out of a study of OX40 agonist ivuxolimab in advanced cancers. Study overall: A diagnosis of hepatocellular carcinoma, melanoma, renal cell or head and neck cancer was present in dose-escalation patients. It was permissible to have had prior anti-PD-1, anti-PD-L1 or anti-CTLA-4 therapy, and less than 45% had some. Study-level findings and limits: Antigen targets of the expanded peripheral T cells went undetermined.

Some clones are missing from TCRdb's copy, which holds only in-frame ones; the method was immunoSEQ multiplex PCR. The data hold about 100,000 clones, with 90% observed a single time. The germline CDR1 and CDR2 sequences are MNHEY and SMNVEV (reference sequence). V gave up 4 bases and J gave up 7 bases; unmatched junction bases: 14. This CDR3 has 17 residues. Comments on this clone: Its cognate antigen is unknown.

The J gene is TRBJ1-5, the V gene TRBV27; 9 positions match TRBD1. This receptor was obtained from an adult with an advanced solid tumor such as melanoma, head and neck, liver or kidney cancer. The sequenced sample was CD4+ or CD8+ T cells sorted from blood, obtained in a trial of the OX40 agonist ivuxolimab. The CDR3 spells CASSSGQGLSARQPQHF. The CDR3 coding sequence is TGTGCCAGCAGTTCGGGACAGGGACTAAGCGCGCGGCAGCCCCAGCATTTT.